This passage covers 24 T cell receptor beta chains from one sample sequenced in a study of blood T cell repertoires in COVID-19. Sequenced by immunoSEQ multiplex PCR; TCRdb stores in-frame clones only, minus some. Among approximately 50,000 clones listed, over 70% were seen once. The sequenced sample was peripheral blood. Every receptor here comes from a human donor in a cohort sampled during active COVID-19.

V and J are TRBV7-3 and TRBJ2-5; perhaps TRBD2 as D (5 bases). The CDR3 is made up of 15 amino acids. V gave up 1 base and J gave up 5 bases, with 14 bases separating them. Germline lookup yields CDR1 SGHTA and CDR2 FQGTGA. CDR3 sequence reads: CASSLMVGVGETQYF. The DNA of the CDR3 is TGTGCCAGCAGCTTAATGGTGGGAGTAGGGGAGACCCAGTACTTC.

The chain couples TRBV9 to TRBJ2-3; D is possibly TRBD2 (6 bases). V was shortened by 4 bases and J by 4 bases, with 16 bases between the two germline ends. The CDR3 is 15 amino acids. The germline V gene has CDR1 SGDLS and CDR2 YYNGEE. CDR3 residues: CASSPRDSGADTQYF. DNA of the CDR3: TGTGCCAGCAGCCCTCGGGATAGCGGAGCAGATACGCAGTATTTT.

The chain is built from TRBV15 and TRBJ2-7; TRBD1 agrees at 11 bases. The CDR3 is made up of 15 amino acids. The ends lost 3 bases at V and 4 bases at J; junction bases unmatched: 5. Germline V gives CDR1 LNHNV, CDR2 YYDKDF (reference sequence). The CDR3 sequence is CATSSFGTGGYEQYF. CDR3 coding DNA: TGTGCCACCAGCAGCTTCGGGACAGGGGGATACGAGCAGTACTTC.

This clone has just one count. V and J are TRBV10-3 and TRBJ1-5, with D unresolved. The CDR3 is made up of 13 amino acids. Germline V gene data show CDR1 as ENHRY and CDR2 as SYGVKD. The V end was cut by 2 bases, the J end by 6 bases, with 8 bases between. In DNA form, the CDR3 reads TGTGCCATCAGTGAGGAGAGAATTCAGCCCCAGCATTTT. Translating it yields CAISEERIQPQHF.

This chain uses TRBV5-6 with TRBJ1-5; 9 bases match TRBD1. The CDR3 loop spans 13 amino acids. Germline V gene sequence: CDR1 SGHDT, CDR2 YYEEEE. J gave up 5 bases and V 4 bases, and 1 base lay outside the gene matches. The CDR3 spells CASSRTGDQPQHF. CDR3 nucleotides: TGTGCCAGCAGCAGGACAGGGGATCAGCCCCAGCATTTT.

V gene TRBV7-9 combines with J gene TRBJ2-1, with 7 bases identical to TRBD2. Trimming took 2 bases from V and 8 from J; bases not matched to a gene: 6. The germline V gene has CDR1 SEHNR and CDR2 FQNEAQ (reference sequence). The CDR3 length is 14 residues. The CDR3 sequence: CASSLSGTPDEQFF. Written as DNA, the CDR3 is TGTGCCAGCAGCTTAAGCGGGACCCCCGATGAGCAGTTCTTC.

The genes are TRBV20-1 and TRBJ2-5, with 9 bases identical to TRBD1. Losses at the gene ends were 3 bases for V and 5 bases for J; bases not matched to a gene: 10. This CDR3 contains 15 residues. CDR1 is DFQATT, CDR2 SNEGSKA, per germline (reference sequence). DNA for the CDR3: TGCAGTGCTAGTGGGGGACAGGGTGGTCGTGAGACCCAGTACTTC. Its translation: CSASGGQGGRETQYF.

The chain recombines TRBV19 with TRBJ2-2, with 7 bases fitting TRBD1. Germline loops: CDR1 LNHDA, CDR2 SQIVND (reference sequence). The CDR3 loop spans 15 amino acids. V lost 9 bases and J lost 1; bases outside the gene matches: 8. The CDR3 region has the DNA TGTGCCAGCACCCATGGGGACAGGAACACCGGGGAGCTGTTTTTT. Encoded protein: CASTHGDRNTGELFF.

This CDR3 is CASSLASGPSTDTQYF. Written as DNA, the CDR3 is TGTGCCAGCAGCTTGGCTAGCGGGCCTAGCACAGATACGCAGTATTTT. This chain links TRBV13 with TRBJ2-3; 8 bases align to TRBD2. Per germline, CDR1 PRHDT and CDR2 FYEKMQ (reference sequence). After removal of 3 bases from V and 0 bases from J, the junction contained 5 bases not matched to a gene. The length of the CDR3 is 16 residues.

The chain carries TRBV5-1 and TRBJ2-5; 8 bases are shared with TRBD2. The CDR3 totals 17 residues. Per the germline V gene, CDR1 is SGHRS and CDR2 is YFSETQ. V lost 3 bases, J lost 5 bases, and 15 bases stayed unmatched. Written as DNA, the CDR3 is TGCGCCAGCAGCTCCACCTTCAGCGGGAGCGGACAGGAGACCCAGTACTTC. Protein sequence: CASSSTFSGSGQETQYF.

As DNA, the CDR3 is TGTGCCAGCAGCCTCCCTAGAGCGGGCCCGGGGGAGACCCAGTACTTC. It translates to CASSLPRAGPGETQYF. The rearrangement joins TRBV5-4 to TRBJ2-5; perhaps TRBD2 as D (6 bases). V lost 4 bases to trimming and J lost 5 bases, with 21 bases between them. The germline CDR1 and CDR2 sequences are SGHNT and YYREEE (reference sequence). The CDR3 sequence is 16 residues long. The whole variable domain, remainder taken from reference TRBV5-4 and TRBJ2-5, is ETGVTQSPTHLIKTRGQQVTLRCSSQSGHNTVSWYQQALGQGPQFIFQYYREEENGRGNFPPRFSGLQFPNYSSELNVNALELDDSALYLCASSLPRAGPGETQYFGPGTRLLVL.

In this sample, this clone turned up once. The chain carries TRBV19 and TRBJ1-1; 10 bases agree with TRBD1. Germline V gives CDR1 LNHDA, CDR2 SQIVND (reference sequence). CDR3 length: 14 amino acids. V lost 9 bases to trimming and J lost 5 bases; unmatched junction nucleotides: 9. Written as DNA, the CDR3 is TGTGCCAGCTCCCTCGGACAGGGGGTAACTGAAGCTTTCTTT. Amino acids: CASSLGQGVTEAFF.

This chain connects TRBV29-1 to TRBJ2-1, with 8 bases fitting TRBD2. CDR1 SQVTM and CDR2 ANQGSEA come from the germline V gene. CDR3 size: 14 residues. With V trimmed by 6 bases and J by 6 bases, 10 bases remained unmatched. For the CDR3, the DNA is TGCAGCGTGATAATAGCGGGGCCCCTCAATGAGCAGTTCTTC. Its protein product is CSVIIAGPLNEQFF.

The CDR3 is CASSLFEGDTQYF. DNA for the CDR3: TGTGCCAGCAGCCTTTTCGAGGGAGATACGCAGTATTTT. The chain couples TRBV6-5 to TRBJ2-3; weak D call: TRBD2 (5 bases). CDR1 is MNHEY and CDR2 is SVGAGI in the germline V gene. The ends were cut back, 6 bases at V and 5 bases at J, with 12 bases in the middle. This CDR3 region has 13 residues.

This clone showed up just once. The rearrangement links TRBV7-9 to TRBJ2-2; D gene ambiguous. This CDR3 spans 13 amino acids. From germline, CDR1 is SEHNR and CDR2 FQNEAQ (reference sequence). Trimming stripped 5 bases from V and 2 bases from J, with 6 bases between. DNA of the CDR3: TGTGCCAGCAGCGTTCAAAACACCGGGGAGCTGTTTTTT. Translating gives CASSVQNTGELFF.

This clone was observed a handful of times. The J gene is TRBJ2-2, the V gene TRBV11-2; possibly TRBD1 for D (5 bases). The CDR3 sequence is 16 residues long. Trimming shortened V by 6 bases and J by 7 bases, and 21 bases separated the two germline ends. Per germline, CDR1 SGHAT and CDR2 FQNNGV. This CDR3 reads CASSPRVGVEGGELFF. The CDR3 DNA sequence: TGTGCCAGCAGTCCCAGGGTAGGGGTAGAAGGCGGGGAGCTGTTTTTT.

The chain employs TRBV5-1 and TRBJ1-1; D is perhaps TRBD1 (5 bases). Trimming took 5 bases from V and 4 from J, leaving 6 bases between them. The CDR3 totals 11 residues. Per the germline V gene, CDR1 is SGHRS and CDR2 is YFSETQ. CDR3 in amino acids: CASSRGTEAFF. Here the CDR3 DNA reads TGCGCCAGCAGTAGGGGCACTGAAGCTTTCTTT. The full variable domain, its missing parts supplied by reference TRBV5-1 and TRBJ1-1, is KAGVTQTPRYLIKTRGQQVTLSCSPISGHRSVSWYQQTPGQGLQFLFEYFSETQRNKGNFPGRFSGRQFSNSRSEMNVSTLELGDSALYLCASSRGTEAFFGQGTRLTVV.

The gene calls are TRBV27 and TRBJ2-7, with D possibly TRBD1 on 6 matching bases. The CDR3 runs to 14 residues. With 4 bases removed from V and 0 bases from J, the gap between germline ends came to 10 bases. Germline CDR1 MNHEY, CDR2 SMNVEV (reference sequence). The chain's CDR3 is CASSWGQSSYEQYF. The CDR3 DNA follows: TGTGCCAGCAGTTGGGGGCAGAGCTCCTACGAGCAGTACTTC.

The rearrangement links TRBV30 to TRBJ1-2; D is uncertain. Trimming removed 5 bases at V and 7 bases at J, with 14 bases between. The CDR3 extends over 12 amino acids. Per the germline V gene, CDR1 is GTSNPN and CDR2 is SVGIG (reference sequence). The chain's CDR3 is CAWRGPSGGYTF. CDR3 nucleotides: TGTGCCTGGCGAGGGCCGTCTGGTGGCTACACCTTC. Filled out from reference TRBV30 and TRBJ1-2, the complete variable domain reads SQTIHQWPATLVQPVGSPLSLECTVEGTSNPNLYWYRQAAGRGLQLLFYSVGIGQISSEVPQNLSASRPQDRQFILSSKKLLLSDSGFYLCAWRGPSGGYTFGSGTRLTVV.

The rearrangement links TRBV5-1 to TRBJ2-7; 7 nucleotides align to TRBD1. The length of the CDR3 is 14 residues. V shed 2 bases and J 3 bases; nucleotides not matched to a gene: 5. Per the germline V gene, CDR1 is SGHRS and CDR2 is YFSETQ. The CDR3 here is CASSFDRALYEQYF. The CDR3 DNA is TGCGCCAGCAGCTTTGACAGGGCTCTCTACGAGCAGTACTTC.

The chain uses TRBV6-2 or TRBV6-3 and TRBJ2-1, with 12 positions matching TRBD2. This CDR3 region has 14 residues. Germline CDR1 and CDR2: MNHEY and SVGEGT. The V gene end was trimmed by 5 bases and the J gene end by 8 bases; junction bases not matched to a gene: 4. The CDR3 here is CASSGTSGFDEQFF. The CDR3 DNA reads TGTGCCAGCAGTGGGACTAGCGGGTTTGATGAGCAGTTCTTC.

The V and J genes are TRBV7-2 and TRBJ1-3; perhaps TRBD1 as D (6 bases). The V and J ends lost 6 bases and 0 bases respectively, with 12 bases between them. The V gene's germline CDR1 is SGHTA and CDR2 FQGNSA. The CDR3 extends over 15 amino acids. The CDR3 protein is CASRGGQSSGNTIYF. CDR3 DNA sequence: TGTGCCAGCAGGGGTGGACAGAGCTCTGGAAACACCATATATTTT.

A few counts support this clone. J is TRBJ2-2 and V is TRBV3-1 (or the pseudogene TRBV3-2); D may be TRBD1 (6 bases). The V end lost 4 bases, the J end lost 4 bases, and 10 bases lay between the germline ends. This CDR3 has 14 residues. CDR1 is LGHDT and CDR2 is YNNKEL in the germline V gene (reference sequence). DNA of the CDR3: TGTGCCAGCAGCCCCCGGACAGTCACCGGGGAGCTGTTTTTT. The encoded protein is CASSPRTVTGELFF.

This clone was seen a handful of times. This chain links TRBV7-6 with TRBJ1-1; D gene uncertain. The CDR3 is 14 residues long. Deletions cut 0 bases from V and 5 bases from J, with 10 bases between. Germline-derived CDR1 and CDR2 are SGHVS and FNYEAQ. The CDR3 nucleotides are TGTGCCAGCAGCTTAGCGGGCGGGTCGACTGAAGCTTTCTTT. Encoded protein: CASSLAGGSTEAFF.